The 25 T cell receptor beta chains given below trace back to one sample, sequenced in a study of CD4 T cells in relation to SARS-CoV-2 and coronaviruses (dated by TCRdb to the early 2020s). For these TCRs, the target antigens are not known. To prepare the library, the immunoSEQ multiplex PCR assay was applied. Imported from immuneACCESS, the table was reduced by TCRdb to in-frame sequences with V and J called. These copies leave out some clones; in studies compared against another copy, an unresolved V gene accounts for under half, and the cause of the remainder is not known. In this sample the table shows 35,000 to 45,000 clones, under 90% of which occur a single time. The top ten hold 0.95% to 1.5% of the sample. The material sequenced was naive CD4+ T cells from PBMCs, cultured in vitro. The meaning of the sample's cell subset or site label: naive CD4+ T cells isolated by negative enrichment. These receptor sequences come from an adult with COVID-19.

This rearrangement joins TRBV9 to TRBJ2-1; 13 positions match TRBD2. Germline V CDR1 and CDR2: SGDLS, YYNGEE. CDR3 length equals 17 residues. Trimming took 4 bases from V and 10 from J; bases not matched to a gene: 14. The CDR3: CASSKTSGTSGTDEQFF. CDR3 nucleotides: TGTGCCAGCAGCAAAACTTCCGGGACTAGCGGGACGGACGAGCAGTTCTTC.

CDR3: CASSLLARETQYF. CDR3 DNA sequence: TGTGCCAGCAGCCTACTAGCGAGGGAGACCCAGTACTTC. The rearrangement uses TRBV7-2 and TRBJ2-5, with 7 positions matching TRBD2. The CDR3 consists of 13 residues. Germline loops: CDR1 SGHTA, CDR2 FQGNSA. V gave up 5 bases and J gave up 5 bases; unmatched junction bases: 5.

This clone was seen once. The rearrangement links TRBV5-1 to TRBJ1-3; D remains ambiguous. The CDR3 has 15 residues. Trimming took 4 bases from V and 0 from J, leaving 11 bases between them. Germline V gene data show CDR1 as SGHRS and CDR2 as YFSETQ. This chain's CDR3 is CASSPREFSGNTIYF. In DNA form, the CDR3 reads TGCGCCAGCAGCCCACGGGAGTTCTCTGGAAACACCATATATTTT.

This chain connects TRBV29-1 to TRBJ2-5; D remains ambiguous. Germline CDR1 reads SQVTM; CDR2 reads ANQGSEA. This CDR3 is 15 amino acids long. The germline V and J ends were trimmed by 7 bases and 7 bases, with 25 bases remaining between them. This CDR3 reads CSAEAPFTRGGTQYF. CDR3 coding DNA: TGCAGCGCCGAGGCCCCCTTCACCCGCGGTGGGACCCAGTACTTC.

This clone was seen a few times. The gene calls are TRBV11-2 and TRBJ1-1; 8 positions agree with TRBD1. The trim removed 3 bases at V and 1 base at J, leaving 4 bases unmatched. The CDR3 length is 15 residues. Germline V gives CDR1 SGHAT, CDR2 FQNNGV. The chain's CDR3 is CASSFTGGTNTEAFF. CDR3 nucleotides: TGTGCCAGCAGCTTCACAGGGGGTACGAACACTGAAGCTTTCTTT.

The rearrangement uses TRBV9 and TRBJ2-5, with D unresolved. V lost 0 bases and J 2 bases, leaving 11 bases between the germline ends. This CDR3 contains 15 residues. Germline loops: CDR1 SGDLS, CDR2 YYNGEE. CDR3 residues: CASSVGGVLQETQYF. The CDR3 DNA reads as TGTGCCAGCAGCGTAGGTGGAGTATTGCAAGAGACCCAGTACTTC.

The chain combines TRBV7-9 with TRBJ1-4; TRBD1 agrees at 7 bases. Germline CDR1 is SEHNR and CDR2 is FQNEAQ (reference sequence). The CDR3 runs to 15 residues. With V trimmed by 5 bases and J by 5 bases, 8 bases remained unmatched. CDR3 bases: TGTGCCAGCAGCGAACCGGGACAGCTGAATGAAAAACTGTTTTTT. Its translation is CASSEPGQLNEKLFF.

This clone is a singleton in its sample. The chain has TRBV9 and TRBJ2-6, with TRBD1 as a possible D gene (5 bases). Germline V gene data show CDR1 as SGDLS and CDR2 as YYNGEE. The CDR3 spans 16 residues. V was pared by 4 bases and J by 0 bases, with 11 bases between. The CDR3 bases are TGTGCCAGCAGCTACTCGACAGCCTCTGGGGCCAACGTCCTGACTTTC. Translation: CASSYSTASGANVLTF.

The rearrangement links TRBV5-4 to TRBJ2-5; 13 bases are a match to TRBD2. Trimming took 5 bases from V and 5 from J; bases not matched to a gene: 6. Germline V gene sequence: CDR1 SGHNT, CDR2 YYREEE (reference sequence). The CDR3 length is 15 residues. The CDR3 reads CASSWTSGSQETQYF. The CDR3, as DNA: TGTGCCAGCAGTTGGACTAGCGGGAGTCAGGAGACCCAGTACTTC.

CDR3 DNA: TGTGCCATCAGAGGAGGCGTAGACACCGGGGAGCTGTTTTTT. This sequence encodes CAIRGGVDTGELFF. The chain links TRBV10-3 to TRBJ2-2; tentative D call: TRBD2 (5 bases). The V and J ends lost 6 bases and 3 bases respectively, with 11 bases between them. Per germline, CDR1 ENHRY and CDR2 SYGVKD. This CDR3 comprises 14 residues.

This clone showed up just a few times. The CDR3 reads CASSETSTGELFF. In nucleotides, the CDR3 is TGTGCCAGCAGTGAGACTAGCACCGGGGAGCTGTTTTTT. J is TRBJ2-2 and V is TRBV6-4; weak D call: TRBD2 (6 bases). V lost 3 bases and J lost 4, with 6 bases in between. The CDR3 has 13 amino acids. Germline CDR1 reads MRHNA; CDR2 reads SNTAGT.

This chain links TRBV5-4 with TRBJ2-1, with a possible D match to TRBD1 (6 bases). The CDR3 covers 14 residues. Germline CDR1 is SGHNT and CDR2 is YYREEE (reference sequence). Trimming removed 2 bases at V and 9 bases at J, with 15 bases between. CDR3 nucleotide sequence: TGTGCCAGCAGCTTCGAAAGGGGGTTTACTGAGCAGTTCTTC. It translates to CASSFERGFTEQFF.

The genes are TRBV7-8 and TRBJ2-7; a possible D gene is TRBD1 (5 bases). CDR1 is SGHVS and CDR2 is FQNEAQ in the germline V gene. Trimming took off 2 bases at V and 2 bases at J, with 13 bases between the two ends. The CDR3 is 15 residues long. The CDR3 DNA follows: TGTGCCAGCAGCTTAAACAGGATCACAACCTACGAGCAGTACTTC. Translated: CASSLNRITTYEQYF.

This sequence joins TRBV6-1 and TRBJ2-3; perhaps TRBD2 as D (6 bases). Germline CDR1 MNHNS, CDR2 SASEGT. The CDR3 length is 16 residues. V lost 1 base to trimming and J lost 3 bases, with 14 bases between them. The CDR3 sequence is CASSEEVGGFTDTQYF. CDR3 DNA: TGTGCCAGCAGTGAAGAGGTCGGAGGGTTTACAGATACGCAGTATTTT.

The chain has TRBV24-1 and TRBJ2-1; 10 nucleotides agree with TRBD1. The CDR3 totals 18 residues. Germline V gene lookup returns CDR1 KGHDR and CDR2 SFDVKD. The J segment lost 6 bases and the V segment lost 4 bases, leaving 14 bases of the junction unmatched. CDR3 DNA: TGTGCCACCAGTGAGGCCCCCGGGACAGGGGACAAGTTCAATGAGCAGTTCTTC. This translates into CATSEAPGTGDKFNEQFF.

This chain uses TRBV4-1 with TRBJ2-5, with 7 bases that match TRBD1. The CDR3 is 15 residues long. Germline V gene lookup returns CDR1 MGHRA and CDR2 YSYEKL. The junction had 8 bases not matched to a gene; V was cut back by 0 bases and J by 7 bases. Here the CDR3 reads CASSQDPTGAGTQYF. The DNA for the CDR3 is TGCGCCAGCAGCCAAGACCCAACAGGGGCGGGGACCCAGTACTTC.

V gene TRBV7-9 combines with J gene TRBJ2-2; 10 nucleotides match TRBD2. The germline V gene encodes CDR1 SEHNR and CDR2 FQNEAQ (reference sequence). V lost 6 bases and J lost 4; bases outside the gene matches: 8. The CDR3 loop spans 16 amino acids. The CDR3 DNA reads TGTGCCAGCAGGCCTACTAGCGGGACAAGCACCGGGGAGCTGTTTTTT. This encodes CASRPTSGTSTGELFF. Supplemented by reference TRBV7-9 and TRBJ2-2, the full variable domain reads DTGVSQNPRHKITKRGQNVTFRCDPISEHNRLYWYRQTLGQGPEFLTYFQNEAQLEKSRLLSDRFSAERPKGSFSTLEIQRTEQGDSAMYLCASRPTSGTSTGELFFGEGSRLTVL.

The chain uses TRBV4-3 and TRBJ2-1; 12 nucleotides line up with TRBD2. The CDR3 spans 20 residues. Germline trimming cut 2 bases from V and 1 base from J; bases unmatched to any gene: 12. CDR1 and CDR2 from the germline V gene are LGHNA and YSLEER. CDR3 loop: CASSQSTSGRRARSYNEQFF. CDR3 coding DNA: TGCGCCAGCAGCCAATCGACTAGCGGGAGAAGGGCTCGGTCCTACAATGAGCAGTTCTTC.

This clone was recorded only once. The chain combines TRBV11-2 with TRBJ2-3; D may be TRBD1 or TRBD2 (5 bases each). Germline CDR1 is SGHAT and CDR2 is FQNNGV. CDR3 length: 17 residues. The V end was cut by 5 bases, the J end by 9 bases, with 27 bases between. CDR3 amino acids: CASSNSRDPQGVYTQYF. In DNA, the CDR3 is TGTGCCAGCAGCAACAGCCGGGACCCCCAAGGCGTTTACACGCAGTATTTT.

This chain uses TRBV30 with TRBJ2-1; 8 bases fit TRBD1. The length of the CDR3 is 15 residues. Trimming at V came to 7 bases and at J to 8 bases, leaving 16 bases not matched to a gene. Per germline, CDR1 GTSNPN and CDR2 SVGIG (reference sequence). CDR3: CAFQPGGRNSDEQFF. In nucleotides, the CDR3 is TGTGCCTTTCAACCAGGGGGCCGCAACTCGGATGAGCAGTTCTTC.

V gene TRBV6-6 combines with J gene TRBJ1-4; 10 bases align to TRBD1. Germline loops: CDR1 MNHNY, CDR2 SVGAGI (reference sequence). The CDR3 is made up of 16 amino acids. The V and J ends lost 5 bases and 6 bases, in that order; junction bases with no gene match: 9. CDR3 nucleotide sequence: TGTGCCAGCAGTAGAAGTCCGGGACAGGGGTATGAAAAACTGTTTTTT. Its protein product is CASSRSPGQGYEKLFF.

The chain combines TRBV7-9 with TRBJ2-1; D gene uncertain. CDR3 size: 11 residues. The V and J ends lost 2 bases and 9 bases respectively, with 5 bases between them. Germline values: CDR1 SEHNR, CDR2 FQNEAQ (reference sequence). CDR3 sequence reads: CASSLNAEQFF. The CDR3 DNA is TGTGCCAGCAGCTTAAATGCTGAGCAGTTCTTC.

The chain employs TRBV10-3 and TRBJ2-3, with TRBD2 identical over 8 bases. The CDR3 extends over 15 amino acids. V dropped 1 base and J dropped 5; count of bases not matched to a gene: 5. Per the germline V gene, CDR1 is ENHRY and CDR2 is SYGVKD. Here the CDR3 reads CAISEFGTSVDTQYF. CDR3 bases: TGTGCCATCAGTGAGTTCGGGACTAGTGTAGATACGCAGTATTTT.

The V and J genes are TRBV5-1 and TRBJ2-1; D might be TRBD1 (7 bases). The CDR3 loop spans 14 amino acids. V was shortened by 5 bases and J by 7 bases, with 16 bases between the two germline ends. Germline CDR1 is SGHRS and CDR2 is YFSETQ. The CDR3 DNA reads as TGCGCCAGCAGTTTCGGAGGGGACAGAAATGAGCAGTTCTTC. Its protein is CASSFGGDRNEQFF.

This chain uses TRBV3-1 (or the pseudogene TRBV3-2) with TRBJ1-1, with 9 bases that match TRBD1. CDR3 length equals 13 residues. The germline CDR1 and CDR2 sequences are LGHDT and YNNKEL (reference sequence). The V and J ends lost 4 bases and 11 bases, in that order; junction bases with no gene match: 8. The CDR3 coding sequence is TGTGCCAGCAGCCCAGACACCGACAGGGGGGCTTTCTTT. It encodes CASSPDTDRGAFF.